Listed below are T cell receptor beta chains from one sample, sequenced in a study of T cells in Graves' hyperthyroidism and ophthalmopathy. MiXCR, applied by TCRdb to the multiplex PCR reads, yields one record per CDR3 protein. This sample has about 400,000 distinct CDR3 sequences; approximately 15% occur once, and the top ten carry approximately 7.5%. The sample taken for sequencing was blood. The receptors originated from a woman aged 18-29 years with Graves' hyperthyroidism. CDR3s include the opening cysteine and the closing phenylalanine or tryptophan. The order of the fields is clone size, D gene, J gene, V gene, CDR3 protein, CDR3 DNA. The D gene is left open where the match is weak. Clone size is not always given. Where it is, it says once, few, many or a class for expanded clones.

many | NA | TRBJ2-1 | TRBV7-6 | CASSPVWGPNEQFF | TGTGCCAGCAGCCCCGTTTGGGGGCCCAATGAGCAGTTCTTC
many | NA | TRBJ2-7 | TRBV6-1 | CASSEARGLGLDYEQYF | TGTGCCAGCAGTGAAGCCCGGGGACTGGGGCTGGACTACGAGCAGTACTTC
NA | TRBD1 | TRBJ2-2 | TRBV6-5 | CASSYSTGQGAALTGELFF | TGTGCCAGCAGTTACTCGACGGGACAGGGAGCAGCCCTAACCGGGGAGCTGTTTTTT
many | NA | TRBJ2-7 | TRBV3-1 | CASSRDRLGRGSSYEQYF | TGTGCCAGCAGCCGGGACCGGCTGGGAAGGGGGAGCTCCTACGAGCAGTACTTC
many | NA | TRBJ1-4 | TRBV12-3/TRBV12-4 | CASSLTRPEANEKLFF | TGTGCCAGCAGTTTGACGCGCCCAGAAGCTAATGAAAAACTGTTTTTT
many | NA | TRBJ2-1 | TRBV19 | CASSIASAYNEQFF | TGTGCCAGTAGTATAGCCAGTGCCTACAATGAGCAGTTCTTC
NA | TRBD2 | TRBJ2-1 | TRBV6-1 | CASREAGRLYNEQFF | TGTGCCAGCAGGGAAGCGGGACGGCTGTACAATGAGCAGTTCTTC
many | NA | TRBJ2-2 | TRBV2 | CASSVSVVNTGELFF | TGTGCCAGCAGTGTATCGGTAGTTAACACCGGGGAGCTGTTTTTT
many | TRBD2 | TRBJ2-1 | TRBV18 | CASSAVAGEQFF | TGTGCCAGCTCGGCTGTAGCGGGAGAGCAGTTCTTC
many | TRBD2 | TRBJ2-7 | TRBV29-1 | CSVVAGGEQYF | TGCAGCGTTGTCGCGGGAGGTGAGCAGTACTTC
many | TRBD2 | TRBJ2-3 | TRBV28 | CASSPSSGGDTDTQYF | TGTGCCAGCAGTCCTAGTAGCGGGGGGGACACAGATACGCAGTATTTT
few | TRBD1 | TRBJ2-1 | TRBV6-1 | CASMVRQGLEQFF | TGTGCCAGCATGGTACGACAGGGCCTTGAGCAGTTCTTC